The T cell receptor beta chain under discussion was sequenced for a study of blood T cell repertoires in COVID-19. Sequencing was performed with immunoSEQ multiplex PCR; in TCRdb, only in-frame clones are kept and a portion is missing. Among 330,000 or so clones listed, more than 90% were seen once. This CDR3 has 15 residues. Germline values: CDR1 SGHRS, CDR2 YFSETQ. The V end lost 2 bases, the J end lost 8 bases, and 19 bases lay between the germline ends. Those enrolled, adults aged roughly 18 to 100 years, came from about 24 US areas. The receptor was derived from a woman in her 30s who had recovered from COVID-19. The gene calls are TRBV5-1 and TRBJ1-2; tentatively, D is TRBD1 (6 bases). The specimen was PBMCs or T cells enriched from blood (not recorded which). In DNA form, the CDR3 reads TGCGCCAGCAGCTTAAGTGGGGGCGGCATCTACGGCTACACCTTC. It codes for CASSLSGGGIYGYTF.